This T cell receptor beta chain was sequenced during a study of blood T cell repertoires in COVID-19. Study as a whole: The study drew acute and convalescent COVID-19 samples from the United States, Italy and Spain. The analysed material was cDNA or gDNA that came from T cells, B-cell-depleted T cells, or PBMCs.

Original processing notes: Reference gene primer amplification gave nucleated cell count estimates. Data came from immunoSEQ multiplex PCR; TCRdb stores just in-frame clones and leaves some out. That table is the source of V, J and clone size, and D and trimming were worked out from the DNA. The sample records more than 85,000 clones, about 85% being singletons. The germline V gene has CDR1 SQVTM and CDR2 ANQGSEA. This CDR3 has 14 amino acids. Trimming shortened V by 7 bases and J by 1 base, and 16 bases separated the two germline ends. The sequenced material came from peripheral blood. This TCR came from a human donor in a cohort sampled during active COVID-19. V and J are TRBV29-1 and TRBJ1-1; a possible D gene is TRBD1 (5 bases). CDR3 protein: CSAARGQQNTEAFF. The DNA of the CDR3 is TGCAGCGCTGCTCGTGGACAACAGAACACTGAAGCTTTCTTT.